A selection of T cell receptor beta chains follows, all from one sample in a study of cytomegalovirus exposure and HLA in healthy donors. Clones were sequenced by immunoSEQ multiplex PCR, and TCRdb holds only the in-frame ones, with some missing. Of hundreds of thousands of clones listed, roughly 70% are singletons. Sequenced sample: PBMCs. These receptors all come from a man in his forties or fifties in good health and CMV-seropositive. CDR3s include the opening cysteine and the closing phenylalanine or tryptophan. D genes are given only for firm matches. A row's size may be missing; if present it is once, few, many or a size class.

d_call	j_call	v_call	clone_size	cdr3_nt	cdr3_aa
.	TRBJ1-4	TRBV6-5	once	TGTGCCAGCAGAACAGGGATCAATGAAAAACTGTTTTTT	CASRTGINEKLFF
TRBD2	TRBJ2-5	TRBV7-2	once	TGTGCCAGCAGCTTAAACGGGGGGGATGAGACCCAGTACTTC	CASSLNGGDETQYF
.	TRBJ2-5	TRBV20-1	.	TGCAGTGCTAGACTCCAAGAGACCCAGTACTTC	CSARLQETQYF
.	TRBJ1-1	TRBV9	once	TGTGCCAGCAGCGTAGTCCAGGGTTTGGACACTGAAGCTTTCTTT	CASSVVQGLDTEAFF
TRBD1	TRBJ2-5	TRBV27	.	TGTGCCACCACAGGGGGTAATCTAGAGACCCAGTACTTC	CATTGGNLETQYF
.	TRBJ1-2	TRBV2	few	TGTGCCAGCTCCCCGGACAGCTATGGCTACACCTTC	CASSPDSYGYTF
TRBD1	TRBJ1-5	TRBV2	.	TGTGCCAGCAATCTAAGAAGGGACAGGGATCAGCCCCAGCATTTT	CASNLRRDRDQPQHF
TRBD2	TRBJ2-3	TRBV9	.	TGTGCCAGCAGCGCCCTAGCGGGGGGGCCCACAGATACGCAGTATTTT	CASSALAGGPTDTQYF
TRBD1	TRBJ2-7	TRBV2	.	TGTGCCAGTAGTCGGACAGGGTATGCAGAGCAGTACTTC	CASSRTGYAEQYF
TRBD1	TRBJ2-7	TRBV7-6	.	TGTGCCAGCAGCTCCCGACAGGGAAGGTACGAGCAGTACTTC	CASSSRQGRYEQYF
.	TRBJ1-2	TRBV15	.	TGTGCCACCAGCAGAAAAAAAGGGGACACCTATGGCTACACCTTC	CATSRKKGDTYGYTF
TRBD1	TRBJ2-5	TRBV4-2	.	TGTGCCAGCAGCCAAGAGGAAACAGGGGTAGAGACCCAGTACTTC	CASSQEETGVETQYF
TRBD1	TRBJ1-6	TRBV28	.	TGTGCCAGTCACCCGGGACAGGGAGCTAGGGCCCTCCACTTT	CASHPGQGARALHF
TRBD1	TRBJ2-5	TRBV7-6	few	TGTGCCAGCAGCCCGACAGGGGGCGGAGAGACCCAGTACTTC	CASSPTGGGETQYF
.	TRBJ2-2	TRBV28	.	TGTGCCAGCAGTTCCCCTCCAGGGGAGAGGGTGTTTTTT	CASSSPPGERVFF
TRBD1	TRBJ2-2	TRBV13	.	TGTGCCAGCAGCTTAGCCGGACAGGGTCGTACCGGGGAGCTGTTTTTT	CASSLAGQGRTGELFF
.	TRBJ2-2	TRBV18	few	TGTGCCAGCTCACCACTAACAGAGACCACCGGGGAGCTGTTTTTT	CASSPLTETTGELFF
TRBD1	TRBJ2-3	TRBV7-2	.	TGTGCCAGCAGCAGCACAGGGGTGAGAGGCACAGATACGCAGTATTTT	CASSSTGVRGTDTQYF
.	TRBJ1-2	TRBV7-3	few	TGTGCCAGCAGCCACCCCGGGGGTGGCTACACCTTC	CASSHPGGGYTF
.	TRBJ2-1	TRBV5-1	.	TGCGCCAGCAGCCCGGAGGGACAGCTGTTCAATGAGCAGTTCTTC	CASSPEGQLFNEQFF
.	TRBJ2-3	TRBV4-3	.	TGCGCCAGCAGCCGGGATCAGGGGCACGCAGATACGCAGTATTTT	CASSRDQGHADTQYF
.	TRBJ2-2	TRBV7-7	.	TGTGCCAGCAGCTTAGGATCGGGGGCCGGGGAGCTGTTTTTT	CASSLGSGAGELFF
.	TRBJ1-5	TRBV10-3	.	TGTGCCATCAGTGAGCAGATCAATCAGCCCCAGCATTTT	CAISEQINQPQHF
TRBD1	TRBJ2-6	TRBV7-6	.	TGTGCCAGCAGTTCTGGGACAGGGTCGTCTGGGGCCAACGTCCTGACTTTC	CASSSGTGSSGANVLTF
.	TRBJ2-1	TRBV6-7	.	TGTGCCAGCAGTACGGTGGTAGCCGAAACCAATGAGCAGTTCTTC	CASSTVVAETNEQFF
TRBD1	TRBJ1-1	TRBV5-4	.	TGTGCCAGCAGCTTATTTCAGGGGGCGGGGACTGAAGCTTTCTTT	CASSLFQGAGTEAFF
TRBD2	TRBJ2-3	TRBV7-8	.	TGTGCCAGCAGCTACCGGACTAGCGGGGGGCACCGTGAATCCGTTACGCAGTATTTT	CASSYRTSGGHRESVTQYF
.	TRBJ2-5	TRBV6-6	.	TGTGCCAGCAGTTACTCAAATCGCCAAGAGACCCAGTACTTC	CASSYSNRQETQYF
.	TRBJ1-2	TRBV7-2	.	TGTGCCAGCAGCGGCTCAGGGGTCCGATTTTCTAACTATGGCTACACCTTC	CASSGSGVRFSNYGYTF
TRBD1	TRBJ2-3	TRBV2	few	TGTGCCAGCAGCACGGACAGGGATGAGACAGATACGCAGTATTTT	CASSTDRDETDTQYF
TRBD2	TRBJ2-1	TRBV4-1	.	TGCGCCAGCAGCCGCGGGACTAGCGGGGGAAACTACAATGAGCAGTTCTTC	CASSRGTSGGNYNEQFF
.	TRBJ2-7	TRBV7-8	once	TGTGCCAGCAGCATACAGGGATCCGAGCAGTACTTC	CASSIQGSEQYF
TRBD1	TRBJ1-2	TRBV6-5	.	TGTGCCAGCAGCGCCCCGGGACAGCAATATGGCTACACCTTC	CASSAPGQQYGYTF
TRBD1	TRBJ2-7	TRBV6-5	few	TGTGCCAGCAGTAGGGGACAGGGGTTCTCCTACGAGCAGTACTTC	CASSRGQGFSYEQYF
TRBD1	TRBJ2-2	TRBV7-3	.	TGTGCCAGCAGCCCCTCCGGGACAGGGGGCTTAGAAACCGGGGAGCTGTTTTTT	CASSPSGTGGLETGELFF
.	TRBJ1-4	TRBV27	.	TGTGCCAGCACCAACCAGGGGAGTGGCGAAAAACTGTTTTTT	CASTNQGSGEKLFF
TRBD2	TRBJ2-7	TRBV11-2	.	TGTGCCAGCAGCTCCGGTGGGGTTAGCGGGGGGGCGGCATACGAGCAGTACTTC	CASSSGGVSGGAAYEQYF
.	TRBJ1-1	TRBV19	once	TGTGCCAGTAGTGGAGAGTACACTGAAGCTTTCTTT	CASSGEYTEAFF
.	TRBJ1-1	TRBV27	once	TGTGCCAGCAGTTTATCGGGGGGTCTGGCTGAAGCTTTCTTT	CASSLSGGLAEAFF
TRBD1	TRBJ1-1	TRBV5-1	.	TGCGCCAGCAGCTGGACCCAGGGGGACAGGGAAGCTTTCTTT	CASSWTQGDREAFF
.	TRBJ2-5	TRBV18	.	TGTGCCAGCTCACCCGTCGCCGGAGAGACCCAGTACTTC	CASSPVAGETQYF
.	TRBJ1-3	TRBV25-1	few	TGTGCCAGCAGTGAATTAGGGGGTCCTGGAAACACCATATATTTT	CASSELGGPGNTIYF
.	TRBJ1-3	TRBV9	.	TGTGCCAGCAGCCTCCGAGTTGGGGGCGCGGCTGGAAACACCATATATTTT	CASSLRVGGAAGNTIYF
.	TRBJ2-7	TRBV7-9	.	TGTTCCAGCAGCCCAGGTGGTCTCGAGCAGTACTTC	CSSSPGGLEQYF
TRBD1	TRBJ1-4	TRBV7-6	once	TGTGCCAGCAGATCTTCTCCGGGACAGATAGGTGAAAAACTGTTTTTT	CASRSSPGQIGEKLFF
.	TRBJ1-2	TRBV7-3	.	TGTGCCAGCAGCGTAAACCCACAGGCCACCTATGGCTACACCTTC	CASSVNPQATYGYTF
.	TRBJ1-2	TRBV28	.	TGCGCCAGCAGCACGAGGTGGTATGGCTACACCTTC	CASSTRWYGYTF
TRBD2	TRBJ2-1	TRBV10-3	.	TGTGCCATCAGTGAGCTCCGGGGGGACAATGAGCAGTTCTTC	CAISELRGDNEQFF
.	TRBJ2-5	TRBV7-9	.	TGTGCCAGCAGCTCAGTCCAAGAGACCCAGTACTTC	CASSSVQETQYF
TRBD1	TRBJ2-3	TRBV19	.	TGTGCCAGTAGTATAGGAGAGGCAGGGGGCGATACGCAGTATTTT	CASSIGEAGGDTQYF
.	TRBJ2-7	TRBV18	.	TGTGCCAGCTCACCACCTTCCTTCGAGCAGTACTTC	CASSPPSFEQYF
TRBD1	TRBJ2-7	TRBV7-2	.	TGTGCCAGCAGCTGGAGAGGGGGCGCTTTTTTCGACGAGCAGTACTTC	CASSWRGGAFFDEQYF
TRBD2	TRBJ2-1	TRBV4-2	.	TGTGCCAGCAGCCAAGGCTGGGGGGGTTACAATGAGCAGTTCTTC	CASSQGWGGYNEQFF
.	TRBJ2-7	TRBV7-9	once	TGTTCCAGCAGCTTCCCGGGTGAGCAGTACTTC	CSSSFPGEQYF
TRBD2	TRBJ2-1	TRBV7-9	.	TGTGCCAGCAGCTCTGTCGGACTAGCGGGGGGAGACAATGAGCAGTTCTTC	CASSSVGLAGGDNEQFF
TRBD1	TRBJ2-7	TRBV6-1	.	TGTGCCAGCGGGACAGGGAACGAGCAGTACTTC	CASGTGNEQYF
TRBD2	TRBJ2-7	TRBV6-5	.	TGTGCCAGCAGTTACGGGCGGGGGGAGACTTCCGAGCAGTACTTC	CASSYGRGETSEQYF
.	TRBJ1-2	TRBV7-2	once	TGTGCCAGCAGCCGGGGGGGGAACTATGGCTACACCTTC	CASSRGGNYGYTF
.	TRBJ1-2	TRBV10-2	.	TGCGCCAGCAGTGAGGCTATTAACTATGGCTACACCTTC	CASSEAINYGYTF